This is a list of T cell receptor beta chains from one sample in a study of CD8+ T cells in alopecia areata. This table comes from immunoSEQ multiplex PCR, and its TCRdb copy is limited to in-frame clones, with some not included. The table shows 140,000 to 150,000 clones, with over 80% occurring only once. This specimen was CD8+ T cells sorted from blood, taken at week 0. The receptors derive from a human donor with alopecia areata. The CDR3 runs from the conserved cysteine through the conserved F or W. The order of the fields is D gene, J gene, clone size, V gene, CDR3 DNA, CDR3 protein. A D gene is named only where the DNA matches it firmly. Clone size appears in some rows only: once, few, many, or a class for an expanded clone.

D gene: TRBD1
J gene: TRBJ1-1
clone size: NA
V gene: TRBV14
CDR3 DNA: TGTGCCAGCAGCCTCTATCGAGGGGGCCTGAACACTGAAGCTTTCTTT
CDR3 protein: CASSLYRGGLNTEAFF

D gene: TRBD2
J gene: TRBJ2-1
clone size: once
V gene: TRBV2
CDR3 DNA: TGTGCCAGGGGGGTGGGACTAGCGGAGTACAATGAGCAGTTCTTC
CDR3 protein: CARGVGLAEYNEQFF

D gene: TRBD2
J gene: TRBJ2-1
clone size: NA
V gene: TRBV30
CDR3 DNA: TGTGCCTGGAGTGTACAGATTTTTGCGGGAGGGCCAGTCAGCAATAATGAGCAGTTCTTC
CDR3 protein: CAWSVQIFAGGPVSNNEQFF

D gene: TRBD1
J gene: TRBJ2-1
clone size: NA
V gene: TRBV29-1
CDR3 DNA: TGCAGCGTCTCAGAAATACAGGGGGCCCCCTACAATGAGCAGTTCTTC
CDR3 protein: CSVSEIQGAPYNEQFF

D gene: NA
J gene: TRBJ1-5
clone size: few
V gene: TRBV5-8
CDR3 DNA: TGTGCCAGCAGGATCACAGGGAATCAGCCCCAGCATTTT
CDR3 protein: CASRITGNQPQHF

D gene: NA
J gene: TRBJ1-1
clone size: once
V gene: TRBV29-1
CDR3 DNA: TGCAGCGTTGAAGGCAGGACTGAAGCTTTCTTT
CDR3 protein: CSVEGRTEAFF

D gene: NA
J gene: TRBJ2-7
clone size: NA
V gene: TRBV7-8
CDR3 DNA: TGTGCCAGCAGCTTAGATGGCCTCGAGCAGTACTTC
CDR3 protein: CASSLDGLEQYF

D gene: NA
J gene: TRBJ2-5
clone size: NA
V gene: TRBV29-1
CDR3 DNA: TGCAGCGTTGTTGATCAGACGAGTTTAGAGACCCAGTACTTC
CDR3 protein: CSVVDQTSLETQYF

D gene: TRBD2
J gene: TRBJ2-1
clone size: NA
V gene: TRBV7-2
CDR3 DNA: TGTGCCAGCAGCTCCAGGACTAGCGGGAGAGGTGAGCAGTTCTTC
CDR3 protein: CASSSRTSGRGEQFF

D gene: NA
J gene: TRBJ2-3
clone size: once
V gene: TRBV9
CDR3 DNA: TGTGCCTCCTCGGGCAGCGCTAGCACAGATACGCAGTATTTT
CDR3 protein: CASSGSASTDTQYF

D gene: NA
J gene: TRBJ2-2
clone size: NA
V gene: TRBV5-6
CDR3 DNA: TGTGCCAGCAGCTTGGCCGGGGAAGGGACCGGGGAGCTGTTTTTT
CDR3 protein: CASSLAGEGTGELFF

D gene: NA
J gene: TRBJ2-7
clone size: NA
V gene: TRBV5-1
CDR3 DNA: TGCGCCAGCAGCTTGTATGGCAACGAGCAGTACTTC
CDR3 protein: CASSLYGNEQYF

D gene: NA
J gene: TRBJ2-7
clone size: NA
V gene: TRBV27
CDR3 DNA: TGTGCCAGCAGTTTATCGAACCAAGGGTACGAGCAGTACTTC
CDR3 protein: CASSLSNQGYEQYF

D gene: NA
J gene: TRBJ2-1
clone size: NA
V gene: TRBV30
CDR3 DNA: TGTGCCTGGAGTGTCTGGATAGCTGATGAGCAGTTCTTC
CDR3 protein: CAWSVWIADEQFF

D gene: TRBD2
J gene: TRBJ2-3
clone size: NA
V gene: TRBV5-5
CDR3 DNA: TGTGCCAGCAGCTTGACCCCTAGCGGGAGGCCAGATACGCAGTATTTT
CDR3 protein: CASSLTPSGRPDTQYF

D gene: NA
J gene: TRBJ2-5
clone size: NA
V gene: TRBV27
CDR3 DNA: TGTGCCAGCAGTTTTCTCTCAGCGGGCGGTCGGCAAGAGACCCAGTACTTC
CDR3 protein: CASSFLSAGGRQETQYF

D gene: NA
J gene: TRBJ1-1
clone size: NA
V gene: TRBV11-1
CDR3 DNA: TGTGCCAGCAGCTTGGCCCGGGGGGCTGACACTGAAGCTTTCTTT
CDR3 protein: CASSLARGADTEAFF

D gene: NA
J gene: TRBJ2-7
clone size: once
V gene: TRBV5-1
CDR3 DNA: TGCGCCAGCAGCCCCAGGACGTACGAGCAGTACTTC
CDR3 protein: CASSPRTYEQYF

D gene: NA
J gene: TRBJ1-1
clone size: NA
V gene: TRBV2
CDR3 DNA: TGTGCCAGCAGTGAGGCGTTGTCAGGGGCCGGGACTGAAGCTTTCTTT
CDR3 protein: CASSEALSGAGTEAFF

D gene: TRBD2
J gene: TRBJ2-1
clone size: NA
V gene: TRBV5-4
CDR3 DNA: TGTGCCAGCAGCTTGACTAGCGGGAGGGGGTCCTACAATGAGCAGTTCTTC
CDR3 protein: CASSLTSGRGSYNEQFF

D gene: NA
J gene: TRBJ1-1
clone size: once
V gene: TRBV7-9
CDR3 DNA: TGTGCCAGCAGCTTAGGTGGGGAAGCTTTCTTT
CDR3 protein: CASSLGGEAFF

D gene: TRBD2
J gene: TRBJ2-3
clone size: once
V gene: TRBV6-4
CDR3 DNA: TGTGCCAGCAGTGACTCGACTAGCGGGAGCACAGATACGCAGTATTTT
CDR3 protein: CASSDSTSGSTDTQYF

D gene: NA
J gene: TRBJ2-3
clone size: NA
V gene: TRBV23-1
CDR3 DNA: TGCGCCAGCAGTCAATCCGGACTGAGTCGACCCTCTAGCACAGATACGCAGTATTTT
CDR3 protein: CASSQSGLSRPSSTDTQYF

D gene: NA
J gene: TRBJ2-3
clone size: NA
V gene: TRBV5-1
CDR3 DNA: TGCGCCAGCAGCCGGGACTCTAGCACAGATACGCAGTATTTT
CDR3 protein: CASSRDSSTDTQYF

D gene: NA
J gene: TRBJ2-3
clone size: NA
V gene: TRBV6-1
CDR3 DNA: TGTGCCAGCGAAATACTGGATACCACAGATACGCAGTATTTT
CDR3 protein: CASEILDTTDTQYF

D gene: NA
J gene: TRBJ1-2
clone size: NA
V gene: TRBV29-1
CDR3 DNA: TGCAGCGTGGGCGGGACCGACATCCATGGCTACACCTTC
CDR3 protein: CSVGGTDIHGYTF

D gene: NA
J gene: TRBJ1-1
clone size: NA
V gene: TRBV5-1
CDR3 DNA: TGCGCCAGCAGCCTTTCTCCGGGGGCTGACACTGAAGCTTTCTTT
CDR3 protein: CASSLSPGADTEAFF

D gene: TRBD2
J gene: TRBJ2-7
clone size: NA
V gene: TRBV27
CDR3 DNA: TGTGCCAGCCACGGGGAGGCGGGGGGGCCGGAGTACGAGCAGTACTTC
CDR3 protein: CASHGEAGGPEYEQYF

D gene: TRBD1
J gene: TRBJ2-3
clone size: once
V gene: TRBV2
CDR3 DNA: TGTGCCAGCATGACGGCGGCAGGGGGCGTAGATACGCAGTATTTT
CDR3 protein: CASMTAAGGVDTQYF

D gene: TRBD1
J gene: TRBJ1-1
clone size: NA
V gene: TRBV4-1
CDR3 DNA: TGCGCCAGCAGCCATGCGCCGGGACAGGGGTTGTACACTGAAGCTTTCTTT
CDR3 protein: CASSHAPGQGLYTEAFF

D gene: TRBD1
J gene: TRBJ1-4
clone size: few
V gene: TRBV7-9
CDR3 DNA: TGTGCCAGCAGCTCGGAGACAGGGACTAATGAAAAACTGTTTTTT
CDR3 protein: CASSSETGTNEKLFF

D gene: TRBD2
J gene: TRBJ2-1
clone size: NA
V gene: TRBV5-1
CDR3 DNA: TGCGCCAGGGGAGGGAGGGAGCCTAACGTAGATGAGCAGTTCTTC
CDR3 protein: CARGGREPNVDEQFF

D gene: TRBD2
J gene: TRBJ2-7
clone size: NA
V gene: TRBV19
CDR3 DNA: TGTGCCAGTAGTGCCGGGACTAGCGGGTATTCTATCTCCTACGAGCAGTACTTC
CDR3 protein: CASSAGTSGYSISYEQYF

D gene: NA
J gene: TRBJ1-2
clone size: NA
V gene: TRBV29-1
CDR3 DNA: TGCAGCGCTGAAGATGGCAGAAACTATGGCTACACCTTC
CDR3 protein: CSAEDGRNYGYTF

D gene: TRBD2
J gene: TRBJ2-3
clone size: NA
V gene: TRBV27
CDR3 DNA: TGTGCCAGCAATATTCCGGGAGGGCCTATAGATACGCAGTATTTT
CDR3 protein: CASNIPGGPIDTQYF

D gene: NA
J gene: TRBJ2-2
clone size: NA
V gene: TRBV30
CDR3 DNA: TGTGCCTGGAGTGTACCCCGGTGGACCGGGGAGCTGTTTTTT
CDR3 protein: CAWSVPRWTGELFF

D gene: NA
J gene: TRBJ1-2
clone size: NA
V gene: TRBV29-1
CDR3 DNA: TGCAGCGTTGAAGGACCCTGGGTTGTGGGTTATGGCTACACCTTC
CDR3 protein: CSVEGPWVVGYGYTF

D gene: NA
J gene: TRBJ2-3
clone size: NA
V gene: TRBV19
CDR3 DNA: TGTGCCAGTGGAGCGGGTCCTAGCACAGATACGCAGTATTTT
CDR3 protein: CASGAGPSTDTQYF

D gene: NA
J gene: TRBJ2-2
clone size: NA
V gene: TRBV19
CDR3 DNA: TGTGCCAGTAGTTATCCGCTGGATCCATTAAACACCGGGGAGCTGTTTTTT
CDR3 protein: CASSYPLDPLNTGELFF

D gene: TRBD1
J gene: TRBJ2-2
clone size: NA
V gene: TRBV5-1
CDR3 DNA: TGCGCCAGCAGCTACGGACAGGCCGGGGAGCTGTTTTTT
CDR3 protein: CASSYGQAGELFF

D gene: NA
J gene: TRBJ2-2
clone size: NA
V gene: TRBV4-1
CDR3 DNA: TGCGCCAGCAGCCAAGATAACTCTCCCGGGGAGCTGTTTTTT
CDR3 protein: CASSQDNSPGELFF

D gene: TRBD2
J gene: TRBJ2-1
clone size: NA
V gene: TRBV7-9
CDR3 DNA: TGTGCCAGCAGCAGAAGTACTAGCGGGGGGGGCGATGAGCAGTTCTTC
CDR3 protein: CASSRSTSGGGDEQFF

D gene: NA
J gene: TRBJ2-3
clone size: NA
V gene: TRBV6-5
CDR3 DNA: TGTGCCAGCAGTTCATTTCCTGGAGATACGCAGTATTTT
CDR3 protein: CASSSFPGDTQYF

D gene: NA
J gene: TRBJ1-5
clone size: NA
V gene: TRBV4-1
CDR3 DNA: TGCGCCAGCAGCCAAGTGGGGGTAGGAAATCAGCCCCAGCATTTT
CDR3 protein: CASSQVGVGNQPQHF

D gene: NA
J gene: TRBJ2-1
clone size: few
V gene: TRBV27
CDR3 DNA: TGTGCCAGCAGTTTAGGGGCGGACAATGAGCAGTTCTTC
CDR3 protein: CASSLGADNEQFF

D gene: NA
J gene: TRBJ2-1
clone size: NA
V gene: TRBV27
CDR3 DNA: TGTGCCAGCACCCGAAACTCCTACAATGAGCAGTTCTTC
CDR3 protein: CASTRNSYNEQFF

D gene: NA
J gene: TRBJ2-7
clone size: once
V gene: TRBV7-9
CDR3 DNA: TGTGCCAGCACCCTTCCGAAGGGCGAGCAGTACTTC
CDR3 protein: CASTLPKGEQYF

D gene: NA
J gene: TRBJ1-2
clone size: NA
V gene: TRBV27
CDR3 DNA: TGTGCCAGCAGTCAAATGGCGGGTCCTAACTATGGCTACACCTTC
CDR3 protein: CASSQMAGPNYGYTF

D gene: TRBD2
J gene: TRBJ2-1
clone size: NA
V gene: TRBV19
CDR3 DNA: TGTGCCAGTACCCCCGGGACTAGCGGGTACGATGAGCAGTTCTTC
CDR3 protein: CASTPGTSGYDEQFF

D gene: NA
J gene: TRBJ1-1
clone size: NA
V gene: TRBV7-9
CDR3 DNA: TGTGCCAGCAGCCCGGCGGGCCCGTGGGCTTTCTTT
CDR3 protein: CASSPAGPWAFF

D gene: NA
J gene: TRBJ2-7
clone size: NA
V gene: TRBV21-1
CDR3 DNA: TGTGCCAGCAGCGGGCCTAGCGCGACCTACGAGCAGTACTTC
CDR3 protein: CASSGPSATYEQYF

D gene: TRBD2
J gene: TRBJ2-2
clone size: NA
V gene: TRBV29-1
CDR3 DNA: TGCAGCGTTGACCCAGCGGGAACCGGGGAGCTGTTTTTT
CDR3 protein: CSVDPAGTGELFF

D gene: NA
J gene: TRBJ1-1
clone size: NA
V gene: TRBV27
CDR3 DNA: TGTGCCAGCAGTTTATCCCCTCCCTTGGGGCCCACTGAAGCTTTCTTT
CDR3 protein: CASSLSPPLGPTEAFF

D gene: NA
J gene: TRBJ2-5
clone size: NA
V gene: TRBV7-8
CDR3 DNA: TGTGCCAGCAGCTTAGAGGGGGCCCAGTACTTC
CDR3 protein: CASSLEGAQYF

D gene: NA
J gene: TRBJ1-1
clone size: NA
V gene: TRBV4-1
CDR3 DNA: TGCGCCAGCAGCCAAAGGGACATTGGGAACACTGAAGCTTTCTTT
CDR3 protein: CASSQRDIGNTEAFF

D gene: TRBD2
J gene: TRBJ2-3
clone size: NA
V gene: TRBV7-6
CDR3 DNA: TGTGCCAGCAGCCCTCCCGCGGGGGACCCCACAGATACGCAGTATTTT
CDR3 protein: CASSPPAGDPTDTQYF